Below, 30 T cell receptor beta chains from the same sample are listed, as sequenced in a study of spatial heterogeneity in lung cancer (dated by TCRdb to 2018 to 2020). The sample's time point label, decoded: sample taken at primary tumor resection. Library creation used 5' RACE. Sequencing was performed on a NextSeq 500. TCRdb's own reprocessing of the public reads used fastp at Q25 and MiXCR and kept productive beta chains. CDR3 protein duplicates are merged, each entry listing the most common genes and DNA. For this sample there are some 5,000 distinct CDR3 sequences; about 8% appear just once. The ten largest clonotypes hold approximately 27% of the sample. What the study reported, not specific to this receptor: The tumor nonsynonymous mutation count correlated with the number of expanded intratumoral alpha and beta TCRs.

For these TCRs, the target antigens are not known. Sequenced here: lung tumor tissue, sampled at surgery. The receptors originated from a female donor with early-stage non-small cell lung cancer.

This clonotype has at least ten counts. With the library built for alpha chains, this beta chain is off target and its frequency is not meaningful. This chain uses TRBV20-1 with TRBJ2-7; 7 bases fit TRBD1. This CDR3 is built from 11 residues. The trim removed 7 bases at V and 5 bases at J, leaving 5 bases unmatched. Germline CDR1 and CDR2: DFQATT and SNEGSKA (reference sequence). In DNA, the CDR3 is TGCAGTGGGCAGGGGGTTAACGAGCAGTACTTC. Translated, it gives CSGQGVNEQYF.

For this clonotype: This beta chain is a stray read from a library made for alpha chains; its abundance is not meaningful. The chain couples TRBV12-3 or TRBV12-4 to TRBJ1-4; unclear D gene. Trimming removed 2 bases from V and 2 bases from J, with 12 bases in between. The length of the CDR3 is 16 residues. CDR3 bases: TGTGCCAGCAGTTTAATCGTGGGGTCCACTAATGAAAAACTGTTTTTT. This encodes CASSLIVGSTNEKLFF.

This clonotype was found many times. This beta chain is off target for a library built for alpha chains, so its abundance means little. CDR3 sequence: CASSLGAGYEQYF. The CDR3 DNA reads as TGTGCCAGCAGCTTAGGTGCTGGCTACGAGCAGTACTTC. The J gene is TRBJ2-7, the V gene TRBV11-2, with unresolved D. CDR1 and CDR2 (germline): SGHAT, FQNNGV. Between the trimmed V and J ends, which lost 1 base and 3 bases, there was a span of 7 bases. CDR3 size: 13 residues.

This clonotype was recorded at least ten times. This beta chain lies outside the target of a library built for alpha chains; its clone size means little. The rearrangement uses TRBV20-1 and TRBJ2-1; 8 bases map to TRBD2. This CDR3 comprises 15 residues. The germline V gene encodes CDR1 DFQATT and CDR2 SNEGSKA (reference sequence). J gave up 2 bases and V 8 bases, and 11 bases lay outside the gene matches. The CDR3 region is CSIFRSGRAYNEQFF. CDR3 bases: TGCAGTATTTTTCGAAGCGGGAGAGCCTACAATGAGCAGTTCTTC.

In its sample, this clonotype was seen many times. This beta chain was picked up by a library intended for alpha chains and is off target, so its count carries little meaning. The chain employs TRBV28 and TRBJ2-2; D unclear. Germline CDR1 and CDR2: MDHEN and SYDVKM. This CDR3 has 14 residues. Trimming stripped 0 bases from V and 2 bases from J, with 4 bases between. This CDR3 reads CASSLWPNTGELFF. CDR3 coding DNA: TGTGCCAGCAGTTTATGGCCTAACACCGGGGAGCTGTTTTTT.

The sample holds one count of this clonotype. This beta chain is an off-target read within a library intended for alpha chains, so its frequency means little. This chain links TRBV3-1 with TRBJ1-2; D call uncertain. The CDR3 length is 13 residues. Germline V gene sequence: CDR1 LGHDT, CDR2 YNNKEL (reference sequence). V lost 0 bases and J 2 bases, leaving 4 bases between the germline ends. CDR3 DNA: TGTGCCAGCAGCCAAGATCACAACTATGGCTACACCTTC. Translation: CASSQDHNYGYTF.

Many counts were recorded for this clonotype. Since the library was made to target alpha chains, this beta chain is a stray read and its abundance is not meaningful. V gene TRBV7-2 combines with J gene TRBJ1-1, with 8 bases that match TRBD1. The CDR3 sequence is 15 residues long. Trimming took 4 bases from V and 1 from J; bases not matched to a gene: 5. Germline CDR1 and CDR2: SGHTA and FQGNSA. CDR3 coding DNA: TGTGCCAGCAGCTCAGGGGGCTCCGGGAACACTGAAGCTTTCTTT. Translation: CASSSGGSGNTEAFF.

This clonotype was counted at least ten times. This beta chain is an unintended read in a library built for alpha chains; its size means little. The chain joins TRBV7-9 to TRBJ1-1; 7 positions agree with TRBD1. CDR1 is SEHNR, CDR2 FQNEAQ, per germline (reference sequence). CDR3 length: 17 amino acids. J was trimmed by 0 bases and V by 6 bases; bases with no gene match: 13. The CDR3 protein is CASSIGHRGGMNTEAFF. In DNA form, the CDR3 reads TGTGCCAGCAGTATTGGACACAGGGGAGGCATGAACACTGAAGCTTTCTTT.

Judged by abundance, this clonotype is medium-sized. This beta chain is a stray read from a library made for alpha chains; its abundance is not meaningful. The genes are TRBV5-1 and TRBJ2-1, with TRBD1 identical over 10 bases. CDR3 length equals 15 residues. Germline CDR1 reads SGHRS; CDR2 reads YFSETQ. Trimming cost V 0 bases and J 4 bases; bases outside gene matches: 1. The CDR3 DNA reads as TGCGCCAGCAGCTTGGGGACAGGGGGATACAATGAGCAGTTCTTC. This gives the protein CASSLGTGGYNEQFF.

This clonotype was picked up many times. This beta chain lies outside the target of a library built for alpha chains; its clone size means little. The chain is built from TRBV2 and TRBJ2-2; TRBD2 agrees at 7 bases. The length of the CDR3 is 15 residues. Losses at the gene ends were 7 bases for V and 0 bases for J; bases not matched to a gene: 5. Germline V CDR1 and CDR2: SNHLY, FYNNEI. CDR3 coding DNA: TGTGCCAGCAAATCCGGGACTACGAACACCGGGGAGCTGTTTTTT. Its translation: CASKSGTTNTGELFF. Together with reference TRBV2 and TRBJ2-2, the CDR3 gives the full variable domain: EPEVTQTPSHQVTQMGQEVILRCVPISNHLYFYWYRQILGQKVEFLVSFYNNEISEKSEIFDDQFSVERPDGSNFTLKIRSTKLEDSAMYFCASKSGTTNTGELFFGEGSRLTVL.

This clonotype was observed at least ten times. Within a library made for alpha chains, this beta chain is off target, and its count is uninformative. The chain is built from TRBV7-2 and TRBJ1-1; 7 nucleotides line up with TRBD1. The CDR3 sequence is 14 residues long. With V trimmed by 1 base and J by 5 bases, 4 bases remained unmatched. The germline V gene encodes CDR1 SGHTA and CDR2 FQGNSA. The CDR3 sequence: CASSLDNRGTEAFF. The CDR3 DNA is TGTGCCAGCAGCTTAGACAACAGGGGTACTGAAGCTTTCTTT.

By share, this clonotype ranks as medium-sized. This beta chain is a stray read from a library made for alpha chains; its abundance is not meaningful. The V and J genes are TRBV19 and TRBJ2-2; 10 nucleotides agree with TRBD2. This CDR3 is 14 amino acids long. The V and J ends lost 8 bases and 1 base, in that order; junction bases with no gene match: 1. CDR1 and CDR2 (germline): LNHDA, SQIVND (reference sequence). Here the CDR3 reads CASRLAGNTGELFF. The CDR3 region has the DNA TGTGCCAGTCGACTAGCGGGGAACACCGGGGAGCTGTTTTTT.

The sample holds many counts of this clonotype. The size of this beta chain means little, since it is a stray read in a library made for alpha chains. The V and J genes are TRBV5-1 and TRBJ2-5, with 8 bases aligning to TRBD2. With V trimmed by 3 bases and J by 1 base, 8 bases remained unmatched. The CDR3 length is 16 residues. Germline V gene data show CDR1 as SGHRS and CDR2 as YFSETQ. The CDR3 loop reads CASSSERGGRQETQYF. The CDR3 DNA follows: TGCGCCAGCAGCTCGGAACGGGGGGGGCGCCAAGAGACCCAGTACTTC.

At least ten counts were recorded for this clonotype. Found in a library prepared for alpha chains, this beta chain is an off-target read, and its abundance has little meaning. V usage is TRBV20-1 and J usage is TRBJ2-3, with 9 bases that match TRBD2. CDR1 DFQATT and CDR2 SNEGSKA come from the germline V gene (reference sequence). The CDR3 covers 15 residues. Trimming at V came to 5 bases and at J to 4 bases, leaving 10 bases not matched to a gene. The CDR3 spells CSAEPRRGGADTQYF. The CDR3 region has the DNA TGCAGTGCTGAACCTCGGCGGGGGGGGGCAGATACGCAGTATTTT.

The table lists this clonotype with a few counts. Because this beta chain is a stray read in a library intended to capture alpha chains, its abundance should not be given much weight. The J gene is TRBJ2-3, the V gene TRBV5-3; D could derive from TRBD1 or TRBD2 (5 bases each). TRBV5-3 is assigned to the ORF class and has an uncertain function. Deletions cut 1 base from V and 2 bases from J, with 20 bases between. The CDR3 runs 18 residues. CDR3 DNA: TGTGCCAGAAGCTTGCGGGGCCCGGGTCGATCCTCCACAGATACGCAGTATTTT. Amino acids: CARSLRGPGRSSTDTQYF.

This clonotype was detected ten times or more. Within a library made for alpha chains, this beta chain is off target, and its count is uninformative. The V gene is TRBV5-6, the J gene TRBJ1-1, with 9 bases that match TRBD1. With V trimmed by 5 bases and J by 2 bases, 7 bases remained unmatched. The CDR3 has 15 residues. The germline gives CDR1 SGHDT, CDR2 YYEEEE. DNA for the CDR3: TGTGCCAGCAGGATGGACAGGGGCCTAAACACTGAAGCTTTCTTT. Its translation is CASRMDRGLNTEAFF.

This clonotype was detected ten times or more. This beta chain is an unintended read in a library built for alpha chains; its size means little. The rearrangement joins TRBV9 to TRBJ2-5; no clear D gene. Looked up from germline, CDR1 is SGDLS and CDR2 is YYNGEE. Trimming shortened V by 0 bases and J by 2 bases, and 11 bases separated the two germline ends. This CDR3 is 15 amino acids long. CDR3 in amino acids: CASSVDLMGQETQYF. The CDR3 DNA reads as TGTGCCAGCAGCGTAGATTTGATGGGGCAAGAGACCCAGTACTTC.

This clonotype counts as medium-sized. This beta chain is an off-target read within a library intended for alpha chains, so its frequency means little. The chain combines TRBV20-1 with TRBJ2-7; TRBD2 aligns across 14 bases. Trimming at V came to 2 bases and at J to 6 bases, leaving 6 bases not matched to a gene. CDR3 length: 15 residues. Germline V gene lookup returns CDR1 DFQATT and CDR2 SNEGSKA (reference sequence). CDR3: CSARPGLAGAGEQYF. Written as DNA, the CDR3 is TGCAGTGCTAGACCGGGACTAGCGGGAGCGGGCGAGCAGTACTTC.

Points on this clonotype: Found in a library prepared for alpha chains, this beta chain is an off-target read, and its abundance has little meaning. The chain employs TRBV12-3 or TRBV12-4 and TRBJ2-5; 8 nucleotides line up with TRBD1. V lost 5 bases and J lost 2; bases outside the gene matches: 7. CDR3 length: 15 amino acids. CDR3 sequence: CASSEDRAPQETQYF. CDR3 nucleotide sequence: TGTGCCAGCAGTGAGGACAGGGCCCCGCAAGAGACCCAGTACTTC.

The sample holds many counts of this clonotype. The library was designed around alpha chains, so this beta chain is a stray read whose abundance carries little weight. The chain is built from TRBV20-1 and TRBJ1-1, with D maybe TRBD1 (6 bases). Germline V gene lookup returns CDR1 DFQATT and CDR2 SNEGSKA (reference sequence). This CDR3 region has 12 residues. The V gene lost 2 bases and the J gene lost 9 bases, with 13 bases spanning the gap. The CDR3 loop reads CSARRGEAKAFF. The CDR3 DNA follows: TGCAGTGCTAGAAGGGGGGAGGCCAAAGCTTTCTTT.

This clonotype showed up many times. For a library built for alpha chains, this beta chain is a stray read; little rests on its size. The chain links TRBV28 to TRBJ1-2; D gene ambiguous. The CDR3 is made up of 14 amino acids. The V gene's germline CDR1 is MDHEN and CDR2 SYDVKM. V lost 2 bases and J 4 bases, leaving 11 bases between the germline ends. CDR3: CASSLEGGVYGYTF. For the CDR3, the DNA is TGTGCCAGCAGTTTAGAGGGAGGAGTCTATGGCTACACCTTC.

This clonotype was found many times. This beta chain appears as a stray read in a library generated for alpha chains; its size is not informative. CDR3 in DNA: TGTGCCAGCAGCCAGTTGTTGAACACTGAAGCTTTCTTT. It is translated as CASSQLLNTEAFF. The genes are TRBV3-1 and TRBJ1-1; D unresolved. The CDR3 is 13 amino acids. The germline V gene has CDR1 LGHDT and CDR2 YNNKEL (reference sequence). Trimming cost V 3 bases and J 0 bases, with 5 bases left between them.

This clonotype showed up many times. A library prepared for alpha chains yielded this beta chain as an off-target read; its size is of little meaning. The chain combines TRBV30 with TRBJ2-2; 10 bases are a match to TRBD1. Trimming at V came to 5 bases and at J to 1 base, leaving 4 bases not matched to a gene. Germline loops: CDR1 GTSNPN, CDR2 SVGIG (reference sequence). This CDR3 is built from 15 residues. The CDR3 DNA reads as TGTGCCTGGGGAAGGGACAGGGGGAACACCGGGGAGCTGTTTTTT. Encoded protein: CAWGRDRGNTGELFF.

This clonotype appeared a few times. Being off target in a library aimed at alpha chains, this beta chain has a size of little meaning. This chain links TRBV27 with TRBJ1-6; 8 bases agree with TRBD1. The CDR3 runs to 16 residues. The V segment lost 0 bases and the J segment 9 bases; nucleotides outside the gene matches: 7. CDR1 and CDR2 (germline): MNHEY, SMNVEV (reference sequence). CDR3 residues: CASSLSAGGTGSPLHF. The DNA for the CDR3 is TGTGCCAGCAGTTTATCGGCAGGGGGCACGGGTTCACCCCTCCACTTT.

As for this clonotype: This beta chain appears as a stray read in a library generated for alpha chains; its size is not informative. The CDR3 region has the DNA TGTGCAAGTCGCTTCGGGCCACAACGAACTTCGTACACAGATACGCAGTATTTT. Protein sequence: CASRFGPQRTSYTDTQYF. The V call is TRBV12-2, the J call TRBJ2-3; no DNA check was done on the table's D call, TRBD2. TRBV12-2 is a documented pseudogene. CDR3 length: 18 residues.

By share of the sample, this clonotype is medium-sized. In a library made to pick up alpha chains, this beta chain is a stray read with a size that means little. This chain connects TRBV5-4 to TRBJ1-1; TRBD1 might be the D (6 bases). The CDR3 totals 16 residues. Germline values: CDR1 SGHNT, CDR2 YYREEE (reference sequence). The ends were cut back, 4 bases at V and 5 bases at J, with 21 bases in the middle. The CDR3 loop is CASSGRDIGGKTEAFF. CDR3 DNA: TGTGCCAGCAGCGGGAGGGACATCGGGGGGAAGACTGAAGCTTTCTTT.

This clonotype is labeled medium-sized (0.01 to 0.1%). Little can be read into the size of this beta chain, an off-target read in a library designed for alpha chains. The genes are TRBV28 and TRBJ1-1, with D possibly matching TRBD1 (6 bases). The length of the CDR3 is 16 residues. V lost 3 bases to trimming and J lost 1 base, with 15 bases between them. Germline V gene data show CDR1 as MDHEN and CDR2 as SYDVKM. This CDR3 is CASSFPSGHTNTEAFF. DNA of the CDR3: TGTGCCAGCAGTTTCCCTTCGGGACACACGAACACTGAAGCTTTCTTT.

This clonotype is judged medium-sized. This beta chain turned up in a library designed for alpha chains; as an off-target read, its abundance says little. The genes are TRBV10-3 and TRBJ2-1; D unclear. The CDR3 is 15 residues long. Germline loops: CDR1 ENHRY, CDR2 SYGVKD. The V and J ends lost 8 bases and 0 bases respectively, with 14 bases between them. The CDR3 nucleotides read TGTGCCATCGGTTCCGGGTGGAGCTCCTACAATGAGCAGTTCTTC. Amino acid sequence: CAIGSGWSSYNEQFF.

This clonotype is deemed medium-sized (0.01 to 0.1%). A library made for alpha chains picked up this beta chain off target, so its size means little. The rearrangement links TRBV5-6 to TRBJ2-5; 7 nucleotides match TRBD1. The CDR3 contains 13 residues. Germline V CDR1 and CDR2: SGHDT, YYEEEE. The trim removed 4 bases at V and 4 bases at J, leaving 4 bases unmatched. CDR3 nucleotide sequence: TGTGCCAGCAGCGCTGGGACAGCAGAGACCCAGTACTTC. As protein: CASSAGTAETQYF.

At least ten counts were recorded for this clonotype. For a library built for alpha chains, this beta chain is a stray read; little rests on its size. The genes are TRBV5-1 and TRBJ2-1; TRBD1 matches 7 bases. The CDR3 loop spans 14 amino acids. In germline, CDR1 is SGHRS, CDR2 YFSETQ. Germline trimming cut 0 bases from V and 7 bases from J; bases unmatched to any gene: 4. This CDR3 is CASSLEGASNEQFF. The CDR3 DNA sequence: TGCGCCAGCAGCTTGGAGGGGGCGTCTAATGAGCAGTTCTTC.